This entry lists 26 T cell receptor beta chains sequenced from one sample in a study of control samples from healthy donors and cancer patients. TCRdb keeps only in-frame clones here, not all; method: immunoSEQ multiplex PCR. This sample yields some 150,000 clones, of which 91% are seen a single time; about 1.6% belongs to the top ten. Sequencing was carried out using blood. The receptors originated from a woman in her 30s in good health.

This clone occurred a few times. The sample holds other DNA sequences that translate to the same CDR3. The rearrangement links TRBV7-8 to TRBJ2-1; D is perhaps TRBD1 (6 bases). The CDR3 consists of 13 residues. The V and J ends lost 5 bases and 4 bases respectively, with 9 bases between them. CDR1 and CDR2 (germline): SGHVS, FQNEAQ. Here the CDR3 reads CASSLQGYNEQFF. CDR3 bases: TGTGCCAGCAGCCTACAGGGTTACAATGAGCAGTTCTTC.

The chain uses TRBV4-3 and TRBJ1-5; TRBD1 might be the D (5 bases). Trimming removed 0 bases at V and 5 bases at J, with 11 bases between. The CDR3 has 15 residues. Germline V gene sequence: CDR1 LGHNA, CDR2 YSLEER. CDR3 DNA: TGCGCCAGCAGCCAAGAGCCCAGGGTGGATCAGCCCCAGCATTTT. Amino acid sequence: CASSQEPRVDQPQHF.

The CDR3 loop is CASSLDRAETQYF. Here the CDR3 DNA reads TGTGCCAGCAGCTTGGACAGGGCGGAGACCCAGTACTTC. This chain connects TRBV5-4 to TRBJ2-5; TRBD1 might be the D (6 bases). Germline assignment: CDR1 SGHNT and CDR2 YYREEE (reference sequence). The ends were cut back, 0 bases at V and 5 bases at J, with 8 bases in the middle. This CDR3 comprises 13 residues.

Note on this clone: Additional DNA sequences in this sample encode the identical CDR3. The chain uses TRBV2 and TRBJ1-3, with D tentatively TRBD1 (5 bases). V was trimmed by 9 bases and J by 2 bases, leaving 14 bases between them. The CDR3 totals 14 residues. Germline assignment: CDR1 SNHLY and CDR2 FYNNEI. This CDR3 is CASLAGTAGNTIYF. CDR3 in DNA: TGTGCCAGTCTAGCCGGGACTGCTGGAAACACCATATATTTT.

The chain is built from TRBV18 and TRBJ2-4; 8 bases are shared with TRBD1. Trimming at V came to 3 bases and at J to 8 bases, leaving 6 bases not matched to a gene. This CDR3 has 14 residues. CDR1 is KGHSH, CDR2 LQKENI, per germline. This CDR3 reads CASSPTDRGYIQYF. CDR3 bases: TGTGCCAGCTCACCTACCGACAGGGGATACATTCAGTACTTC.

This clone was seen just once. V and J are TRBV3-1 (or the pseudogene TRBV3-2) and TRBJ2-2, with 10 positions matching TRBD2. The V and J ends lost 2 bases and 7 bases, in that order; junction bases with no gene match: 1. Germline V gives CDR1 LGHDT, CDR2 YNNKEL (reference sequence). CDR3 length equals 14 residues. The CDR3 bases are TGTGCCAGCAGCCAATCTAGCGGGAGCGGGGAGCTGTTTTTT. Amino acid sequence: CASSQSSGSGELFF.

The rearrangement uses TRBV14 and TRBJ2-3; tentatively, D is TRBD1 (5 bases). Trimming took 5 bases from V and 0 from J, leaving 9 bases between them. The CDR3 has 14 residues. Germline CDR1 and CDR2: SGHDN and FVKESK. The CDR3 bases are TGTGCCAGCAGCAAGGGGCATAGCACAGATACGCAGTATTTT. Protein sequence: CASSKGHSTDTQYF.

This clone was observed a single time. For the CDR3, the DNA is TGTGCCAGCAGCGCGGACAGGGAGATTACCTTC. It codes for CASSADREITF. V is TRBV2 and J is TRBJ1-2, with TRBD1 matching over 8 bases. This CDR3 contains 11 residues. V was pared by 6 bases and J by 14 bases, with 8 bases of the junction left unmatched. Germline loops: CDR1 SNHLY, CDR2 FYNNEI.

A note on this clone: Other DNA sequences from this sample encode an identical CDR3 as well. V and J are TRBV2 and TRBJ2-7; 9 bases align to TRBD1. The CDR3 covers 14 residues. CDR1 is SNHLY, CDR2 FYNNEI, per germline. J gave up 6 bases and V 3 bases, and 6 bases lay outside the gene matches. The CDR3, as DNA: TGTGCCAGCAGTGAGGAGACAGGGGGGCTCGAGCAGTACTTC. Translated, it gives CASSEETGGLEQYF. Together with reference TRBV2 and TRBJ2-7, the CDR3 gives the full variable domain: EPEVTQTPSHQVTQMGQEVILRCVPISNHLYFYWYRQILGQKVEFLVSFYNNEISEKSEIFDDQFSVERPDGSNFTLKIRSTKLEDSAMYFCASSEETGGLEQYFGPGTRLTVT.

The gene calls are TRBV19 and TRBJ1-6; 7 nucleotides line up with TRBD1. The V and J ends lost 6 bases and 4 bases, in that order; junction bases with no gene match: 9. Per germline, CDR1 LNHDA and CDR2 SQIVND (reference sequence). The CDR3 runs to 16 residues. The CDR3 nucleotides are TGTGCCAGTAGCGGGGCCGGGACAGAGTATAATTCACCCCTCCACTTT. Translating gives CASSGAGTEYNSPLHF.

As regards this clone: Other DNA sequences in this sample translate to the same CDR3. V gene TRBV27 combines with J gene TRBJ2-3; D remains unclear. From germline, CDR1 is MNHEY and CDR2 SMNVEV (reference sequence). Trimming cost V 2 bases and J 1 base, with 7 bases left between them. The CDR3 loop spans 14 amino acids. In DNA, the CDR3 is TGTGCCAGCAGTTTAGACCGGGGCACAGATACGCAGTATTTT. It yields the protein CASSLDRGTDTQYF.

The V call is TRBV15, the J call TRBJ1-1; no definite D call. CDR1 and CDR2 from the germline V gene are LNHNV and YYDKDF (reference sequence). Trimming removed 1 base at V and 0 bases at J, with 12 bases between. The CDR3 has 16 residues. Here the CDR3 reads CATSRVYSYLNTEAFF. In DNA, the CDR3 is TGTGCCACCAGCAGAGTTTACAGCTATTTGAACACTGAAGCTTTCTTT.

The CDR3 sequence is CASSPRLAGGTDTQYF. The CDR3 region has the DNA TGTGCCAGCAGCCCCCGACTAGCGGGAGGGACAGATACGCAGTATTTT. This sequence joins TRBV7-9 and TRBJ2-3, with 14 bases that match TRBD2. The CDR3 sequence is 16 residues long. The germline V gene has CDR1 SEHNR and CDR2 FQNEAQ (reference sequence). V lost 5 bases to trimming and J lost 3 bases; unmatched junction nucleotides: 4.

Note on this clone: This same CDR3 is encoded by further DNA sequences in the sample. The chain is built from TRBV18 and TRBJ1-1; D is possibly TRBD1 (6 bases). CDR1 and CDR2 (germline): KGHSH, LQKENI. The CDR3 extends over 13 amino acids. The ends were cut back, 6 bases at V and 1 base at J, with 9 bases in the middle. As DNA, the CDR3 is TGTGCCAGCTCCCCGGGACAGAACACTGAAGCTTTCTTT. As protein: CASSPGQNTEAFF.

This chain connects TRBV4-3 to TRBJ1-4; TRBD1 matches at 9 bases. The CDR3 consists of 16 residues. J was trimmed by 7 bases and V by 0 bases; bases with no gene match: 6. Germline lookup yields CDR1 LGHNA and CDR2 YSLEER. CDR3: CASSQEGTGIGEKLFF. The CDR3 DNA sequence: TGCGCCAGCAGCCAAGAGGGGACAGGGATAGGTGAAAAACTGTTTTTT.

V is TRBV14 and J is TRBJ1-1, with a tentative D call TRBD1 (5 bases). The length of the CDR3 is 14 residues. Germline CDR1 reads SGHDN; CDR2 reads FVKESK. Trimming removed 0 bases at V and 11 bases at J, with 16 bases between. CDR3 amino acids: CASSQEVTRAPAFF. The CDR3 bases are TGTGCCAGCAGCCAAGAAGTAACCAGGGCCCCCGCTTTCTTT.

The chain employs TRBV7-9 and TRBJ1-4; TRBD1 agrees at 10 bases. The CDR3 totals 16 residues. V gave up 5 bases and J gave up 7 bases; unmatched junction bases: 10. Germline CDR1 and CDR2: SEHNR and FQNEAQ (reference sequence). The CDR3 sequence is CASSGRDRGRVEKLFF. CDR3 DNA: TGTGCCAGCAGCGGCCGGGACAGGGGTCGGGTTGAAAAACTGTTTTTT.

CDR3 bases: TGTGCCAGCAGCCGAACTAGCGGGGATAACTTCGAGCAGTTCTTC. This translates into CASSRTSGDNFEQFF. The chain carries TRBV6-2 or TRBV6-3 and TRBJ2-1; 10 bases line up with TRBD2. CDR1 is MNHEY, CDR2 SVGEGT, per germline. The CDR3 spans 15 residues. Trimming cost V 6 bases and J 10 bases; bases outside gene matches: 12.

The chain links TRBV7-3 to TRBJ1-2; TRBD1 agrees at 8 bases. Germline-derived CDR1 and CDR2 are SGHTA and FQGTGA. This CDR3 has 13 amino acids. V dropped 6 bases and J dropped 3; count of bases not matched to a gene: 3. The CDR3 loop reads CASSQTGDYGYTF. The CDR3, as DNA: TGTGCCAGCAGTCAGACAGGGGACTATGGCTACACCTTC.

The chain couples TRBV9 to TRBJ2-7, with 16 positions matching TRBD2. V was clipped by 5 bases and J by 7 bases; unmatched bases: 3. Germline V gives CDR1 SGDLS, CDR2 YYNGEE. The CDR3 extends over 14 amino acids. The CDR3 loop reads CASSGTSGRGEQYF. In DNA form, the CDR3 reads TGTGCCAGCAGTGGGACTAGCGGGAGGGGGGAGCAGTACTTC.

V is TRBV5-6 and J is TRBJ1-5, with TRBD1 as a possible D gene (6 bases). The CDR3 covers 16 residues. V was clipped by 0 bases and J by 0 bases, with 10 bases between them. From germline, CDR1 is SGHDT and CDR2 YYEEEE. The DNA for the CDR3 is TGTGCCAGCAGCTTGGGGGGCAGGGGTAGCAATCAGCCCCAGCATTTT. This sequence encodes CASSLGGRGSNQPQHF.

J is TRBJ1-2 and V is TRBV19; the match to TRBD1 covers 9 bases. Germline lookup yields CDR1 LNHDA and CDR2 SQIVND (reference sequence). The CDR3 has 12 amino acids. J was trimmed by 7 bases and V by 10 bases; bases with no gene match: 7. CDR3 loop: CATRDRVIGYTF. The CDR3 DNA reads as TGTGCCACAAGGGACAGGGTAATTGGCTACACCTTC.

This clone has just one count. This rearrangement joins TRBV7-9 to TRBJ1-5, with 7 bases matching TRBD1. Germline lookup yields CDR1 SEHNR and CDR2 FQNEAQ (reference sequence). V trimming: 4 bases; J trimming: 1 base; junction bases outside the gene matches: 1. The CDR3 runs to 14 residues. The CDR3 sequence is CASSSQGSNQPQHF. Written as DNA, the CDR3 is TGTGCCAGCAGCTCACAGGGGAGCAATCAGCCCCAGCATTTT.

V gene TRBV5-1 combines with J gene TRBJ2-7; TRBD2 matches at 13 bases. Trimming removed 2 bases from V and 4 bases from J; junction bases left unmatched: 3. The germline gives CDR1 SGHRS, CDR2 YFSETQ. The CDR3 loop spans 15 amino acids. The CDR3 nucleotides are TGCGCCAGCAGCTTCGGGACTAGCGGGGAGTACGAGCAGTACTTC. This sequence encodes CASSFGTSGEYEQYF. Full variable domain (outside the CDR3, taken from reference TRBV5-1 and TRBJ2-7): KAGVTQTPRYLIKTRGQQVTLSCSPISGHRSVSWYQQTPGQGLQFLFEYFSETQRNKGNFPGRFSGRQFSNSRSEMNVSTLELGDSALYLCASSFGTSGEYEQYFGPGTRLTVT.

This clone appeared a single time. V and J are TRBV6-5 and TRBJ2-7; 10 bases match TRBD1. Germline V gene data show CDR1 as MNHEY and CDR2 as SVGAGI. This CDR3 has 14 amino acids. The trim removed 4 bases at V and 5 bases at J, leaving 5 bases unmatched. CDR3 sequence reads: CASSWDRGSNEQYF. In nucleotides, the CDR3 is TGTGCCAGCAGTTGGGACAGGGGTTCGAACGAGCAGTACTTC.

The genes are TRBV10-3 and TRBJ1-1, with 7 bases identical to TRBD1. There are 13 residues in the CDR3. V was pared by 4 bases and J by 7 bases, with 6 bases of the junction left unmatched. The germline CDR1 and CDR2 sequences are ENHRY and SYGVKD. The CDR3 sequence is CAISGQGRYEAFF. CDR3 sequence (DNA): TGTGCCATCAGTGGACAGGGTAGATATGAAGCTTTCTTT.